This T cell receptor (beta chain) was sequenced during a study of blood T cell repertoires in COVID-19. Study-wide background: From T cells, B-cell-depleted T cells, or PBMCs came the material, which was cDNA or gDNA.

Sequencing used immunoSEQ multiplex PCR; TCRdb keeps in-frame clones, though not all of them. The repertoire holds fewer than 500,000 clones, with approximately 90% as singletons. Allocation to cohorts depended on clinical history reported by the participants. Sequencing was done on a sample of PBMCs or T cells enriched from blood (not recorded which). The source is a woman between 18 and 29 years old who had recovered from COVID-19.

CDR3 sequence reads: CASSEKDSPNTGELFF. The CDR3 region has the DNA TGTGCCAGCAGCGAAAAGGACAGCCCGAACACCGGGGAGCTGTTTTTT. The V call is TRBV5-4, the J call TRBJ2-2; tentatively, D is TRBD1 (6 bases). The CDR3 is 16 residues long. Looked up from germline, CDR1 is SGHNT and CDR2 is YYREEE (reference sequence). V was trimmed by 4 bases and J by 0 bases, leaving 13 bases between them. The full variable domain, in which reference TRBV5-4 and TRBJ2-2 provide the parts outside the CDR3, is ETGVTQSPTHLIKTRGQQVTLRCSSQSGHNTVSWYQQALGQGPQFIFQYYREEENGRGNFPPRFSGLQFPNYSSELNVNALELDDSALYLCASSEKDSPNTGELFFGEGSRLTVL.